This T cell receptor (beta chain) came from a study of CD8 T cells in ankylosing spondylitis. Findings and caveats of the study: What seemed typical of ankylosing spondylitis blood was a TCR beta motif built from 8 or 9 highly homologous variants.

Turning to this clonotype: Its antigen is not known.

The CDR3 is 14 amino acids. Per germline, CDR1 DFQATT and CDR2 SNEGSKA (reference sequence). V dropped 1 base and J dropped 15; count of bases not matched to a gene: 15. A quantitative 5'-RACE method, one with molecular barcodes, was used to make TCR beta libraries. TCRdb fed the 5' RACE reads into MiXCR, producing one record per CDR3 protein. This sample has a few hundred thousand distinct CDR3 sequences, with under 30% found just once. V is TRBV20-1 and J is TRBJ2-1, with 7 bases fitting TRBD2. Material: blood, either unsorted or a sorted T cell fraction (not recorded which). The clonotype comes from a male donor with ankylosing spondylitis or in good health (not recorded which). The CDR3 reads CSARGGGGDPLRFF. The CDR3 DNA reads as TGCAGTGCTAGAGGTGGGGGGGGGGACCCTCTCCGGTTCTTC.